This T cell receptor (beta chain) was recovered during a study of CD8+ T cells in alopecia areata. Study in general: Tofacitinib lasted 6 to 18 months, then 6 months off drug. Broader study findings: Many expanded lesional clones persisted in scalp and blood during tofacitinib. Scalp clonality, together with expanded CD8+ clones among the top 100, fell significantly with tofacitinib. Elevated clonality characterized lesional scalp relative to normal scalp, particularly in alopecia totalis/universalis.

The sample's treatment: oral pan-JAK inhibitor, 5-10 mg twice daily. CDR3 length: 13 residues. Trimming cost V 1 base and J 1 base, with 5 bases left between them. The germline CDR1 and CDR2 sequences are GTSNPN and SVGIG (reference sequence). cDNA reverse transcribed from extracted RNA served as the sequencing template. Clones were sequenced by immunoSEQ multiplex PCR, and TCRdb holds only the in-frame ones, with some missing. The profile shows some 240,000 clones, more than 45% of them singletons. This clone was found a few times. Its target is not known. Other DNA variants within this sample encode the same CDR3.

This chain links TRBV30 with TRBJ1-5, with D perhaps TRBD1 (5 bases). This sample comprised CD4+ T cells sorted from blood, obtained at week 4, from a patient treated with tofacitinib. The sequence came from a human donor with alopecia areata. The CDR3: CAWSAGSNQPQHF. The CDR3 bases are TGTGCCTGGAGTGCAGGGAGCAATCAGCCCCAGCATTTT.